Listed below are T cell receptor beta chains from one sample, sequenced in a study of CD8+CD57+ T cells in acquired aplastic anemia. TCRdb reprocessed the reads with MiXCR, giving one entry per CDR3 protein. Counted here are 200,000 to 250,000 distinct CDR3 sequences, approximately 60% occurring once; the ten biggest clones make up around 60%. Source material: sorted CD4+, CD8+, or CD8+CD57+ T cells (not recorded which) from PBMCs. The receptor set was obtained from a human donor with aplastic anemia. CDR3s leave out the opening cysteine and the closing phenylalanine or tryptophan. The order of the fields is V gene, J gene, CDR3 protein.

v_gene: TRBV7-3
j_gene: TRBJ1-1
CDR3aa: ASSLRQGRNTEAF

v_gene: TRBV20-1
j_gene: TRBJ2-5
CDR3aa: SARDPTSGGFVETQY

v_gene: TRBV10-2
j_gene: TRBJ2-1
CDR3aa: ASTASSEQF

v_gene: TRBV7-2
j_gene: TRBJ2-7
CDR3aa: ASSLQRDRGHEQY

v_gene: TRBV5-1
j_gene: TRBJ2-7
CDR3aa: ASSLVGQGALEQY

v_gene: TRBV7-2
j_gene: TRBJ1-6
CDR3aa: ASSWGLNSPLH

v_gene: TRBV24-1
j_gene: TRBJ2-7
CDR3aa: ATSDLIADERY

v_gene: TRBV7-8
j_gene: TRBJ1-3
CDR3aa: ASSYRGFANTIY

v_gene: TRBV10-3
j_gene: TRBJ1-1
CDR3aa: AISTQGARLAF

v_gene: TRBV19
j_gene: TRBJ1-5
CDR3aa: ASNTGDSNQPQH

v_gene: TRBV7-6
j_gene: TRBJ1-2
CDR3aa: ASSFGQGQGYT

v_gene: TRBV6-1
j_gene: TRBJ1-3
CDR3aa: ASSGFVGMNTIY

v_gene: TRBV20-1
j_gene: TRBJ2-7
CDR3aa: SAETGTATYEQY

v_gene: TRBV12-3/TRBV12-4
j_gene: TRBJ2-5
CDR3aa: ASRLGGAGETQY

v_gene: TRBV12-3/TRBV12-4
j_gene: TRBJ2-5
CDR3aa: ASSPGTGQETQY

v_gene: TRBV7-9
j_gene: TRBJ1-2
CDR3aa: ASSFGPGTGDGYT

v_gene: TRBV7-2
j_gene: TRBJ1-2
CDR3aa: ARPTGGPYGYT

v_gene: TRBV20-1
j_gene: TRBJ2-1
CDR3aa: SAKIQDNEQF

v_gene: TRBV12-3/TRBV12-4
j_gene: TRBJ2-7
CDR3aa: ASSHDPRGRNLYEQY

v_gene: TRBV14
j_gene: TRBJ1-3
CDR3aa: ASSQVQVPKAIY

v_gene: TRBV7-2
j_gene: TRBJ1-1
CDR3aa: ASSFTYSSEAF

v_gene: TRBV20-1
j_gene: TRBJ2-7
CDR3aa: SAALIYEQY

v_gene: TRBV7-9
j_gene: TRBJ2-2
CDR3aa: ASSLSAGELF

v_gene: TRBV24-1
j_gene: TRBJ2-3
CDR3aa: ATSDLVTDTQY

v_gene: TRBV20-1
j_gene: TRBJ2-5
CDR3aa: SAGSRTQY

v_gene: TRBV7-3
j_gene: TRBJ2-1
CDR3aa: ASSSYGSWDEQF

v_gene: TRBV19
j_gene: TRBJ1-2
CDR3aa: AIQSQGNPHGYT

v_gene: TRBV7-2
j_gene: TRBJ2-3
CDR3aa: ASIPAAADTQY

v_gene: TRBV6-4
j_gene: TRBJ2-7
CDR3aa: ASWGGPDEQY

v_gene: TRBV20-1
j_gene: TRBJ2-7
CDR3aa: SARGGPWEQY

v_gene: TRBV20-1
j_gene: TRBJ2-5
CDR3aa: SAGQGGETQY

v_gene: TRBV15
j_gene: TRBJ2-1
CDR3aa: ATSGDRDRDYNEQF

v_gene: TRBV25-1
j_gene: TRBJ2-7
CDR3aa: ASSEQGVAYEQY

v_gene: TRBV7-3
j_gene: TRBJ1-6
CDR3aa: ASRADSLNSPLH

v_gene: TRBV10-3
j_gene: TRBJ2-7
CDR3aa: AISGRETSGGYEQY

v_gene: TRBV7-9
j_gene: TRBJ1-1
CDR3aa: ASSQDKRVLEAF

v_gene: TRBV29-1
j_gene: TRBJ2-7
CDR3aa: SVEEGSASRYEQY

v_gene: TRBV7-7
j_gene: TRBJ2-2
CDR3aa: ASSQTAGPTGELF

v_gene: TRBV4-1
j_gene: TRBJ2-1
CDR3aa: ASSQGYLAGGPGNEQF

v_gene: TRBV7-6
j_gene: TRBJ2-2
CDR3aa: ASSQDSLASTGELF

v_gene: TRBV11-2
j_gene: TRBJ2-2
CDR3aa: ASSLEWEWTGELF

v_gene: TRBV20-1
j_gene: TRBJ2-3
CDR3aa: SARGLAGTHHVTDTQY

v_gene: TRBV7-2
j_gene: TRBJ2-1
CDR3aa: ASSLVGGTRGNEQF

v_gene: TRBV5-4
j_gene: TRBJ1-2
CDR3aa: ASSLRPNYGYT

v_gene: TRBV7-6
j_gene: TRBJ2-7
CDR3aa: ASSQAPQREIYEQY

v_gene: TRBV9
j_gene: TRBJ2-7
CDR3aa: ASSVNSYEQY

v_gene: TRBV19
j_gene: TRBJ2-3
CDR3aa: ASSYMDTQY

v_gene: TRBV11-2
j_gene: TRBJ2-2
CDR3aa: ASSYNTGELF

v_gene: TRBV7-2
j_gene: TRBJ2-3
CDR3aa: ASSSLAGVISDTQY

v_gene: TRBV5-1
j_gene: TRBJ2-7
CDR3aa: ASSTQTGYEQY

v_gene: TRBV5-6
j_gene: TRBJ2-7
CDR3aa: ASSLQGQGHDEQY

v_gene: TRBV10-1
j_gene: TRBJ1-2
CDR3aa: ASSSGGQRHNYGYT

v_gene: TRBV2
j_gene: TRBJ1-6
CDR3aa: ASRLAGSSNSPLH

v_gene: TRBV9
j_gene: TRBJ2-7
CDR3aa: ASSVRDRGGLYEQY